The present entry profiles one T cell receptor beta chain with its context. Antigen: not known. Trimming removed 6 bases at V and 2 bases at J, with 17 bases between. The germline V gene has CDR1 SNHLY and CDR2 FYNNEI. CDR3 length equals 15 residues. The sample originates from a study of beta chain features in type 1 diabetes. Study overall: Sorted cells examined across all samples numbered 107,917,701. Whole-study results and caveats: Insertions at VDJ junctions were less frequent in type 1 diabetes patients. These patients also deleted more nucleotides at the same junctions.

As every portion of the isolated RNA was reverse transcribed, the sequencing read expressed TCRB transcripts. Profiled with immunoSEQ multiplex PCR; TCRdb holds only in-frame clones, not every one. The sample carries 110,000 to 150,000 clones, about 7% recorded once. CD4+ naive, central memory, regulatory and stem cell-like memory subsets were isolated by sorting on CD45RO/CCR7/CD25/CD127/CD95/CD27. The receptor comes from a woman younger than 45 in good health. The sample was central memory CD4+ T cells from blood. The chain employs TRBV2 and TRBJ2-7; no clear D gene. The CDR3 region is CASRSVGNAAYEQYF. Written as DNA, the CDR3 is TGTGCCAGCAGATCCGTCGGTAATGCGGCCTACGAGCAGTACTTC.